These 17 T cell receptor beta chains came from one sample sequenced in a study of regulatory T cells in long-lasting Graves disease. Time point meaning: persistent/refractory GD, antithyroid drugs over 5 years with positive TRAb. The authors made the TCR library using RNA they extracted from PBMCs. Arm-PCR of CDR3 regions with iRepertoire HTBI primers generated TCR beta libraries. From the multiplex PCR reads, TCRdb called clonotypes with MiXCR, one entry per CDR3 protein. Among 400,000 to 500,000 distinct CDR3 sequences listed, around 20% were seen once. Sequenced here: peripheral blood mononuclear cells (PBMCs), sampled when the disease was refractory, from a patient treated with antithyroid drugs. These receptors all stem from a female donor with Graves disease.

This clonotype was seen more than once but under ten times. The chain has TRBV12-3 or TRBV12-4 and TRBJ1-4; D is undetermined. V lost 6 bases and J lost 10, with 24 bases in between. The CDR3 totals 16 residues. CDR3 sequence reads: CASRTTGAGTWGKLFF. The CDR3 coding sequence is TGTGCCAGCAGAACGACGGGCGCGGGAACCTGGGGAAAACTGTTTTTT.

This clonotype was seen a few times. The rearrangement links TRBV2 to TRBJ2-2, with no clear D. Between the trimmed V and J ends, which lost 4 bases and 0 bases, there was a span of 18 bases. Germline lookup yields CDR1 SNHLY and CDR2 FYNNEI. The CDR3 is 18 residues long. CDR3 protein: CASSAVRISSPNTGELFF. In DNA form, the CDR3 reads TGTGCCAGCAGTGCAGTACGTATAAGCAGTCCGAACACCGGGGAGCTGTTTTTT. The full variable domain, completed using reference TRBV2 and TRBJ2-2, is EPEVTQTPSHQVTQMGQEVILRCVPISNHLYFYWYRQILGQKVEFLVSFYNNEISEKSEIFDDQFSVERPDGSNFTLKIRSTKLEDSAMYFCASSAVRISSPNTGELFFGEGSRLTVL.

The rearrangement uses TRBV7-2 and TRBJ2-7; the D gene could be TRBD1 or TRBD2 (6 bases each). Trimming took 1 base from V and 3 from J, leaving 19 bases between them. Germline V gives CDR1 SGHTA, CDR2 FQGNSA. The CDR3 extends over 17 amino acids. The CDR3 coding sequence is TGTGCCAGCAGCTTAGTAGGGGGGTCATCTGGGAGCTACGAGCAGTACTTC. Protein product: CASSLVGGSSGSYEQYF.

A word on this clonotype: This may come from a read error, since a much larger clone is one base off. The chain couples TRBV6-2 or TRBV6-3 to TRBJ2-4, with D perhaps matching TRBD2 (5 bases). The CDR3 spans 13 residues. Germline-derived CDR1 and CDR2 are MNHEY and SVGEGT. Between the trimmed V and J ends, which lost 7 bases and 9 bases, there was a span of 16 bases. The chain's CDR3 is CASTKPGSSIQYF. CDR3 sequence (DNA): TGTGCCAGCACCAAACCGGGGTCGAGCATTCAGTACTTC.

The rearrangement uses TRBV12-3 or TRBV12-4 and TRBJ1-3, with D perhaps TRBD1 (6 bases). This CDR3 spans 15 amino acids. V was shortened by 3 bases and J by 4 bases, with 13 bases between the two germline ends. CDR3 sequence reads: CASSLNRVSGNTIYF. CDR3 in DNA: TGTGCCAGCAGTTTGAACAGGGTATCGGGAAACACCATATATTTT.

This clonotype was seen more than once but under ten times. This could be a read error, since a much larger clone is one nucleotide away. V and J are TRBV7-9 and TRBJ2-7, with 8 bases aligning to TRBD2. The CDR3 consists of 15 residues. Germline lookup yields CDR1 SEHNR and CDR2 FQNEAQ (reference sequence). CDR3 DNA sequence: TGTGCCGGCAGGCGGGGTAGCGGGGACTCCTACGAGCAGTACTTC. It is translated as CAGRRGSGDSYEQYF. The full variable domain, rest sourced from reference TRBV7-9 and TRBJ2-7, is DTGVSQNPRHKITKRGQNVTFRCDPISEHNRLYWYRQTLGQGPEFLTYFQNEAQLEKSRLLSDRFSAERPKGSFSTLEIQRTEQGDSAMYLCAGRRGSGDSYEQYFGPGTRLTVT.

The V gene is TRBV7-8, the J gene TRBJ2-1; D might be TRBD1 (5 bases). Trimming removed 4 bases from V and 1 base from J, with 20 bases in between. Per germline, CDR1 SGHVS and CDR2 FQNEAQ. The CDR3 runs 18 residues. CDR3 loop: CASSYDRGVVESYNEQFF. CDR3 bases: TGTGCCAGCAGCTACGACAGAGGTGTAGTAGAGTCCTACAATGAGCAGTTCTTC.

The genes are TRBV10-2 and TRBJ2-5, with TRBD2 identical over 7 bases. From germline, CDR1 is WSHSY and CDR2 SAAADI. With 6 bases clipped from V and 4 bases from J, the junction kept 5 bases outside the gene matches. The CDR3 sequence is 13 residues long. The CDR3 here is CASRGGALETQYF. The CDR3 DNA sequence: TGCGCCAGCAGGGGAGGGGCCCTAGAGACCCAGTACTTC.

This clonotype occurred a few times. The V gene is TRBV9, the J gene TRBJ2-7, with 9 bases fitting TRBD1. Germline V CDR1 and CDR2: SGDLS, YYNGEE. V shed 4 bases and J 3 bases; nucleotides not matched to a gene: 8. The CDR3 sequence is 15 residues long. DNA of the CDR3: TGTGCCAGCAGCCCTGACCCGGGACAGGGCTACGAGCAGTACTTC. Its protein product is CASSPDPGQGYEQYF.

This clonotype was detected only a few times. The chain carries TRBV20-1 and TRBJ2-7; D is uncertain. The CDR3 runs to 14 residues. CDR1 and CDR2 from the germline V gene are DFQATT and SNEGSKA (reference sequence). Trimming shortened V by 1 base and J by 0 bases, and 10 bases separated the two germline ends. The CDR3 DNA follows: TGCAGTGCTAGAGGACTGATATCCTCCTACGAGCAGTACTTC. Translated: CSARGLISSYEQYF.

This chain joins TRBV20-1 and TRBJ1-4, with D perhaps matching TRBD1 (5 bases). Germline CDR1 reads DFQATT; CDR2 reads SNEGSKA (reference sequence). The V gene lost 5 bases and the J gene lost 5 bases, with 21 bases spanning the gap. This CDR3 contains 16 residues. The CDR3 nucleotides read TGCAGTGCTGCTCGCCGATTGGGGACCCTGAATGAAAAACTGTTTTTT. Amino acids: CSAARRLGTLNEKLFF.

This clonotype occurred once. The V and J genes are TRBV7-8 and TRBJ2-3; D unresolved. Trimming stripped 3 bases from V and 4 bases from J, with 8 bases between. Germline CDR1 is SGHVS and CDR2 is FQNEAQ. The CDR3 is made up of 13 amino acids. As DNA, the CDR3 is TGTGCCAGCAGCTTCTTAAGCCCAGATACGCAGTATTTT. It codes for CASSFLSPDTQYF. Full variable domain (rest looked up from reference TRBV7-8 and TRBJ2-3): GAGVSQSPRYKVAKRGQDVALRCDPISGHVSLFWYQQALGQGPEFLTYFQNEAQLDKSGLPSDRFFAERPEGSVSTLKIQRTQQEDSAVYLCASSFLSPDTQYFGPGTRLTVL.

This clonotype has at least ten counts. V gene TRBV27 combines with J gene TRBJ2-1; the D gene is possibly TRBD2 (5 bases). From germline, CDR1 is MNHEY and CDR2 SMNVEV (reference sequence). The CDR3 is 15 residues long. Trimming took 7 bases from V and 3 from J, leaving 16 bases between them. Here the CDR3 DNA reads TGTGCCAGCAACCCCCGGGCGGGCGTCTACAATGAGCAGTTCTTC. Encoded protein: CASNPRAGVYNEQFF.

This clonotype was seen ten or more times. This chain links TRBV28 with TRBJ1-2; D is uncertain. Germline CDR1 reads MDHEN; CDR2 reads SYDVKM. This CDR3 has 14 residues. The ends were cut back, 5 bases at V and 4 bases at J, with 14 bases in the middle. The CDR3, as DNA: TGTGCCAGCAGTCTAGACCGGAATTTCTATGGCTACACCTTC. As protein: CASSLDRNFYGYTF.

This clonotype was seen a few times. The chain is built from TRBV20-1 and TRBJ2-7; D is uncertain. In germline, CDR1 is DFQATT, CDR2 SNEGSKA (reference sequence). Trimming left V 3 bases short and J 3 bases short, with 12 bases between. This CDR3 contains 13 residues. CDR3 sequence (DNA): TGCAGTGCTAGTAACATCGTCGGCTACGAGCAGTACTTC. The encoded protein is CSASNIVGYEQYF.

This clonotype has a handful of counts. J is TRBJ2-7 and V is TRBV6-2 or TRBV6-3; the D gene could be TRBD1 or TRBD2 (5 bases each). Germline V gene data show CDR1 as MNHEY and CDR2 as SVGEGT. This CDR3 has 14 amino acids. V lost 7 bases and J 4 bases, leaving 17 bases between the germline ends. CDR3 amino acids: CASISGLSRYEQYF. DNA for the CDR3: TGTGCCAGCATTTCGGGGCTCTCGAGATACGAGCAGTACTTC.

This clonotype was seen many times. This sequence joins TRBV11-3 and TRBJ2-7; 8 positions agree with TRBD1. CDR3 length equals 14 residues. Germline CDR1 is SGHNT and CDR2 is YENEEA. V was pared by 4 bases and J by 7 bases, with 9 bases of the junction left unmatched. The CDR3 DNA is TGTGCCAGCAGCTCCAGGACAGGGTCGGGTGAGCAGTACTTC. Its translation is CASSSRTGSGEQYF.